This T cell receptor beta chain appears in the sequencing data of a study of blood T cell repertoires in COVID-19. TCRdb's copy holds only in-frame clones and misses some; the assay was immunoSEQ multiplex PCR. The table lists 240,000 or so clones, roughly four fifths of them singletons. CDR3 size: 12 residues. V lost 9 bases, J lost 13 bases, and 11 bases stayed unmatched. The J gene is TRBJ2-3, the V gene TRBV12-3 or TRBV12-4, with TRBD1 matching 9 bases. The sample comprised peripheral blood. The clonotype was recovered from a woman younger than 30 with acute or convalescent COVID-19. CDR3 amino acids: CASREPGQGEYF. The CDR3, as DNA: TGTGCCAGTCGAGAACCGGGACAGGGAGAGTATTTT.